This passage covers 21 T cell receptor beta chains from one sample sequenced in a study of blood T cell repertoires in COVID-19. Only in-frame clones appear in the TCRdb table, and some are missing; sequencing was by immunoSEQ multiplex PCR. The sample contains 200,000 to 250,000 clones, roughly four fifths of which appear only once. Source material: peripheral blood. All receptors come from a woman older than 75 with acute or convalescent COVID-19.

The V gene is TRBV19, the J gene TRBJ2-2; TRBD1 is a possible D gene (6 bases). CDR1 is LNHDA, CDR2 SQIVND, per germline (reference sequence). The CDR3 consists of 15 residues. Trimming removed 5 bases from V and 3 bases from J, with 13 bases in between. The DNA of the CDR3 is TGTGCCAGTAGTGCAGGCAGGGGTTACACCGGGGAGCTGTTTTTT. Translating it yields CASSAGRGYTGELFF. The entire variable domain, with the rest obtained from reference TRBV19 and TRBJ2-2, is as follows: DGGITQSPKYLFRKEGQNVTLSCEQNLNHDAMYWYRQDPGQGLRLIYYSQIVNDFQKGDIAEGYSVSREKKESFPLTVTSAQKNPTAFYLCASSAGRGYTGELFFGEGSRLTVL.

The V gene is TRBV19, the J gene TRBJ1-4; 7 bases line up with TRBD1. The V gene's germline CDR1 is LNHDA and CDR2 SQIVND (reference sequence). CDR3 length: 15 residues. With 7 bases clipped from V and 6 bases from J, the junction kept 11 bases outside the gene matches. The CDR3 nucleotides are TGTGCCAGTACCAATCTGGGACAGCTACATGAAAAACTGTTTTTT. This gives the protein CASTNLGQLHEKLFF.

This sequence joins TRBV30 and TRBJ2-4, with 7 bases matching TRBD1. Unmatched junction bases numbered 9, after V lost 3 bases and J lost 4 bases. The germline gives CDR1 GTSNPN, CDR2 SVGIG (reference sequence). There are 15 residues in the CDR3. CDR3 amino acids: CAWRGGDRRKNIQYF. CDR3 nucleotide sequence: TGTGCCTGGAGAGGGGGCGACAGGAGAAAAAACATTCAGTACTTC. Variable domain in full (rest from reference TRBV30 and TRBJ2-4): SQTIHQWPATLVQPVGSPLSLECTVEGTSNPNLYWYRQAAGRGLQLLFYSVGIGQISSEVPQNLSASRPQDRQFILSSKKLLLSDSGFYLCAWRGGDRRKNIQYFGAGTRLSVL.

The chain links TRBV9 to TRBJ1-2; 9 nucleotides align to TRBD1. This CDR3 has 17 amino acids. V shed 4 bases and J 1 base; nucleotides not matched to a gene: 11. Germline-derived CDR1 and CDR2 are SGDLS and YYNGEE. This chain's CDR3 is CASSKTPGTGLNYGYTF. The CDR3 region has the DNA TGTGCCAGCAGCAAAACGCCTGGGACAGGGCTTAACTATGGCTACACCTTC.

The V and J genes are TRBV3-1 (or the pseudogene TRBV3-2) and TRBJ2-1; possible D gene TRBD1, 5 bases. Germline V gene sequence: CDR1 LGHDT, CDR2 YNNKEL (reference sequence). The CDR3 runs to 14 residues. The V gene lost 0 bases and the J gene lost 7 bases, with 10 bases spanning the gap. The CDR3 DNA reads TGTGCCAGCAGCCAAGATTCTAGGGGAAATGAGCAGTTCTTC. It is translated as CASSQDSRGNEQFF.

This chain uses TRBV3-1 (or the pseudogene TRBV3-2) with TRBJ2-1; maybe TRBD2 (5 bases). This CDR3 contains 14 residues. V gave up 6 bases and J gave up 6 bases, with 15 bases separating them. Looked up from germline, CDR1 is LGHDT and CDR2 is YNNKEL (reference sequence). In DNA, the CDR3 is TGTGCCAGCAGAACTGGCACTAGGTCCAATGAGCAGTTCTTC. Translating it yields CASRTGTRSNEQFF.

CDR3 sequence (DNA): TGTGCCAGCAGCTTAAACAGGGCCAACACTGAAGCTTTCTTT. This encodes CASSLNRANTEAFF. The V gene is TRBV5-5, the J gene TRBJ1-1, with D possibly matching TRBD1 (6 bases). Germline V CDR1 and CDR2: SGHKS, YYEKEE (reference sequence). Trimming left V 2 bases short and J 2 bases short, with 10 bases between. The CDR3 contains 14 residues.

This chain joins TRBV7-8 and TRBJ2-7; 11 bases line up with TRBD2. CDR3 length: 15 residues. Germline CDR1 is SGHVS and CDR2 is FQNEAQ. V was pared by 5 bases and J by 1 base, with 4 bases of the junction left unmatched. The CDR3 sequence: CASSRGTSGSYEQYF. CDR3 DNA sequence: TGTGCCAGCAGCCGCGGGACTAGCGGTTCCTACGAGCAGTACTTC.

The chain carries TRBV7-3 and TRBJ2-2; tentatively, D is TRBD1 (6 bases). Germline V gene lookup returns CDR1 SGHTA and CDR2 FQGTGA. V was shortened by 6 bases and J by 1 base, with 9 bases between the two germline ends. CDR3 length equals 14 residues. CDR3 sequence: CASRSTGNTGELFF. Written as DNA, the CDR3 is TGTGCCAGCAGATCGACAGGGAACACCGGGGAGCTGTTTTTT. The full variable domain, rest sourced from reference TRBV7-3 and TRBJ2-2, is GAGVSQTPSNKVTEKGKYVELRCDPISGHTALYWYRQSLGQGPEFLIYFQGTGAADDSGLPNDRFFAVRPEGSVSTLKIQRTERGDSAVYLCASRSTGNTGELFFGEGSRLTVL.

This chain joins TRBV28 and TRBJ2-7; 14 positions match TRBD2. V was pared by 7 bases and J by 2 bases, with 19 bases of the junction left unmatched. Germline V gene lookup returns CDR1 MDHEN and CDR2 SYDVKM. This CDR3 has 20 residues. CDR3 sequence (DNA): TGTGCCAGCATCCCCTCCGCCGGGACTAGCGGGGGTTTTTCGCCCTACGAGCAGTACTTC. It encodes CASIPSAGTSGGFSPYEQYF.

J is TRBJ2-1 and V is TRBV2; 7 nucleotides agree with TRBD2. In germline, CDR1 is SNHLY, CDR2 FYNNEI. This CDR3 is 13 amino acids long. The V segment lost 7 bases and the J segment 6 bases; nucleotides outside the gene matches: 6. The CDR3 protein is CASKTASGNEQFF. CDR3 DNA: TGTGCCAGCAAGACGGCTAGCGGCAATGAGCAGTTCTTC.

The V and J genes are TRBV18 and TRBJ1-5; 9 nucleotides match TRBD1. This CDR3 is built from 15 residues. CDR1 is KGHSH and CDR2 is LQKENI in the germline V gene. The V gene end was trimmed by 6 bases and the J gene end by 6 bases; junction bases not matched to a gene: 9. This CDR3 reads CASSQQGAQGQPQHF. The CDR3, as DNA: TGTGCCAGCTCGCAACAGGGGGCGCAGGGTCAGCCCCAGCATTTT.

The chain's CDR3 is CASSLGQVSNQPQHF. In nucleotides, the CDR3 is TGTGCCAGCAGCCTTGGACAGGTTAGCAATCAGCCCCAGCATTTT. The chain links TRBV7-2 to TRBJ1-5; 7 nucleotides line up with TRBD1. The CDR3 runs to 15 residues. V lost 5 bases to trimming and J lost 0 bases; unmatched junction nucleotides: 4. Germline CDR1 reads SGHTA; CDR2 reads FQGNSA. The entire variable domain, with the rest obtained from reference TRBV7-2 and TRBJ1-5, is as follows: GAGVSQSPSNKVTEKGKDVELRCDPISGHTALYWYRQSLGQGLEFLIYFQGNSAPDKSGLPSDRFSAERTGGSVSTLTIQRTQQEDSAVYLCASSLGQVSNQPQHFGDGTRLSIL.

The genes are TRBV6-2 or TRBV6-3 and TRBJ1-6; 7 nucleotides line up with TRBD1. Germline CDR1 and CDR2: MNHEY and SVGEGT. The CDR3 sequence is 15 residues long. Germline trimming cut 4 bases from V and 6 bases from J; bases unmatched to any gene: 6. The CDR3 is CASSFGRDSNSPLHF. CDR3 in DNA: TGTGCCAGCAGTTTTGGCCGGGACAGTAATTCACCCCTCCACTTT.

This chain connects TRBV10-3 to TRBJ1-2; the D gene is possibly TRBD1 (6 bases). The CDR3 runs to 13 residues. Germline V gene sequence: CDR1 ENHRY, CDR2 SYGVKD. Trimming stripped 2 bases from V and 7 bases from J, with 11 bases between. The CDR3 bases are TGTGCCATCAGTGAGAGAGGGGGATCTGGCTACACCTTC. Residues: CAISERGGSGYTF.

This clone was counted a few times. The chain couples TRBV7-2 to TRBJ1-6, with D unclear. V was cut by 3 bases and J by 3 bases, with 6 bases left in between. The CDR3 sequence is 14 residues long. Germline loops: CDR1 SGHTA, CDR2 FQGNSA. CDR3 DNA: TGTGCCAGCAGCTTGAGAAACTATAATTCACCCCTCCACTTT. Translating it yields CASSLRNYNSPLHF.

V usage is TRBV10-3 and J usage is TRBJ2-1; D gene uncertain. The germline V gene encodes CDR1 ENHRY and CDR2 SYGVKD. Trimming shortened V by 11 bases and J by 0 bases, and 11 bases separated the two germline ends. The CDR3 consists of 13 residues. In nucleotides, the CDR3 is TGTGCCGCGAGCGAGAGCTCCTACAATGAGCAGTTCTTC. It codes for CAASESSYNEQFF.

V usage is TRBV28 and J usage is TRBJ1-5; possible D gene TRBD1, 5 bases. CDR1 MDHEN and CDR2 SYDVKM come from the germline V gene. The CDR3 runs 15 residues. The V and J ends lost 4 bases and 4 bases respectively, with 14 bases between them. The DNA for the CDR3 is TGTGCCAGCAGTTCGCCCCGACAGCTAAATCAGCCCCAGCATTTT. Its protein is CASSSPRQLNQPQHF.

The J gene is TRBJ2-7, the V gene TRBV11-1, with TRBD1 identical over 8 bases. The V gene end was trimmed by 6 bases and the J gene end by 5 bases; junction bases not matched to a gene: 6. Germline V gene data show CDR1 as SGHAT and CDR2 as FQDESV (reference sequence). The CDR3 extends over 13 amino acids. The CDR3 nucleotides are TGTGCCAGCAGACAGACAGGGGCCCACGAGCAGTACTTC. This encodes CASRQTGAHEQYF.

There are a few counts of this clone. The chain carries TRBV27 and TRBJ2-7; the match to TRBD2 covers 7 bases. The V and J ends lost 10 bases and 0 bases, in that order; junction bases with no gene match: 6. CDR1 and CDR2 from the germline V gene are MNHEY and SMNVEV (reference sequence). The CDR3 runs 13 residues. CDR3 bases: TGTGCCACGCGGGACTACAGCTCCTACGAGCAGTACTTC. Its translation: CATRDYSSYEQYF.

V gene TRBV6-2 or TRBV6-3 combines with J gene TRBJ1-1; D remains unclear. The CDR3 sequence is 11 residues long. V was trimmed by 0 bases and J by 7 bases, leaving 3 bases between them. Germline V gives CDR1 MNHEY, CDR2 SVGEGT. The chain's CDR3 is CASSYSREAFF. The CDR3 DNA is TGTGCCAGCAGTTACTCGCGTGAAGCTTTCTTT.